This passage covers 28 T cell receptor beta chains from one sample sequenced in a study of a mutant IDH1 vaccine in newly diagnosed glioma. Stated time point: week 47, end of study. In the vaccine, a single dose held 300 ug of the mutant IDH1 20-mer peptide, along with topical imiquimod. Antigens of these TCRs are unknown. The table came from immunoSEQ multiplex PCR; TCRdb's copy has only in-frame clones and leaves some out. Of 30,000 to 35,000 clones in the sample, around 90% were seen once. The input for sequencing was PBMCs, taken from a glioma patient whose treatment included an IDH1 peptide vaccine. These receptors originate from a woman between 40 and 55 years old with glioma.

The chain uses TRBV6-5 and TRBJ2-1; 10 nucleotides align to TRBD2. V was clipped by 6 bases and J by 7 bases; unmatched bases: 9. Germline V CDR1 and CDR2: MNHEY, SVGAGI. The CDR3 has 15 amino acids. The chain's CDR3 is CASSTSGGAFNEQFF. CDR3 in DNA: TGTGCCAGCAGCACCAGCGGGGGGGCCTTTAATGAGCAGTTCTTC.

In this sample, this clone turned up once. The genes are TRBV7-7 and TRBJ1-2, with D hard to call. CDR3 length equals 12 residues. CDR1 and CDR2 (germline): SSHAT, FNYEAQ (reference sequence). The DNA of the CDR3 is TGTGCTACCCCGGACGGAAACTATGGCTACACCTTC. Its translation: CATPDGNYGYTF.

The gene calls are TRBV7-6 and TRBJ1-5; no reliable D call. Germline V CDR1 and CDR2: SGHVS, FNYEAQ. The length of the CDR3 is 18 residues. V gave up 4 bases and J gave up 1 base, with 20 bases separating them. The CDR3 DNA reads as TGTGCCAGCAGCTCGTGGGCCTGGGGAAGGTCAAGCAATCAGCCCCAGCATTTT. It codes for CASSSWAWGRSSNQPQHF.

The CDR3 nucleotides read TGCGCCAGCAGCAGGGGTGAGGGAGCCAAAAACATTCAGTACTTC. This gives the protein CASSRGEGAKNIQYF. The V and J genes are TRBV4-1 and TRBJ2-4; D assignment may be TRBD1 or TRBD2 (5 bases each). Trimming shortened V by 5 bases and J by 0 bases, and 11 bases separated the two germline ends. This CDR3 has 15 amino acids. Per germline, CDR1 MGHRA and CDR2 YSYEKL.

This chain connects TRBV18 to TRBJ1-1; D unclear. The CDR3 is 13 residues long. V shed 1 base and J shed 1 base, with 4 bases lying between them. Germline loops: CDR1 KGHSH, CDR2 LQKENI. The CDR3 region is CASSPRGNTEAFF. DNA of the CDR3: TGTGCCAGCTCACCACGGGGGAACACTGAAGCTTTCTTT.

The chain joins TRBV4-1 to TRBJ1-1; D remains unclear. Germline CDR1 and CDR2: MGHRA and YSYEKL. V lost 4 bases to trimming and J lost 6 bases, with 12 bases between them. This CDR3 is 13 amino acids long. CDR3 DNA sequence: TGCGCCAGCAGCCCGCTTCGGAATTCTGAAGCTTTCTTT. It translates to CASSPLRNSEAFF.

This chain connects TRBV4-2 to TRBJ2-1, with D tentatively TRBD2 (5 bases). Trimming removed 0 bases at V and 10 bases at J, with 13 bases between. The germline V gene encodes CDR1 LGHNA and CDR2 YNFKEQ. There are 14 residues in the CDR3. DNA for the CDR3: TGTGCCAGCAGCCAAGATAAATTGAGGGAGGAGCAGTTCTTC. Translating gives CASSQDKLREEQFF.

This clone was found a few times. The gene calls are TRBV7-8 and TRBJ2-7; 9 bases match TRBD1. This CDR3 spans 15 amino acids. V lost 5 bases and J lost 0; bases outside the gene matches: 5. Per germline, CDR1 SGHVS and CDR2 FQNEAQ. The CDR3 DNA reads as TGTGCCAGCAGCATCGGACAGGGGCCCTCCTACGAGCAGTACTTC. Its translation: CASSIGQGPSYEQYF.

The chain uses TRBV29-1 and TRBJ2-5; TRBD1 matches 9 bases. V lost 6 bases and J lost 5; bases outside the gene matches: 10. CDR3 size: 14 residues. Germline values: CDR1 SQVTM, CDR2 ANQGSEA. The CDR3 spells CSVGDRGKFETQYF. Written as DNA, the CDR3 is TGCAGCGTGGGAGACAGGGGGAAGTTTGAGACCCAGTACTTC. The complete variable domain, with remaining parts taken from reference TRBV29-1 and TRBJ2-5, reads SAVISQKPSRDICQRGTSLTIQCQVDSQVTMMFWYRQQPGQSLTLIATANQGSEATYESGFVIDKFPISRPNLTFSTLTVSNMSPEDSSIYLCSVGDRGKFETQYFGPGTRLLVL.

V usage is TRBV6-1 and J usage is TRBJ2-2; 7 bases map to TRBD1. Trimming took 7 bases from V and 0 from J; bases not matched to a gene: 5. The CDR3 totals 15 residues. CDR1 is MNHNS, CDR2 SASEGT, per germline. In nucleotides, the CDR3 is TGTGCCAGCACCCCGGGACAGCCGAACACCGGGGAGCTGTTTTTT. Protein: CASTPGQPNTGELFF.

The chain carries TRBV4-1 and TRBJ2-2; D uncertain. Trimming took 1 base from V and 2 from J, leaving 8 bases between them. CDR3 size: 15 residues. Looked up from germline, CDR1 is MGHRA and CDR2 is YSYEKL. In DNA, the CDR3 is TGCGCCAGCAGCCAAGGTCACAAAAACACCGGGGAGCTGTTTTTT. Protein: CASSQGHKNTGELFF.

The CDR3 reads CAWSGEGTEAFF. The CDR3 coding sequence is TGTGCCTGGAGCGGGGAAGGTACTGAAGCTTTCTTT. V is TRBV30 and J is TRBJ1-1; D is unclear. Trimming cost V 3 bases and J 5 bases, with 10 bases left between them. Germline CDR1 GTSNPN, CDR2 SVGIG (reference sequence). CDR3 length: 12 residues.

This clone appeared a single time. This chain connects TRBV5-4 to TRBJ1-5, with D possibly TRBD1 on 5 matching bases. V dropped 1 base and J dropped 5 bases, with 10 bases sitting between them. CDR1 is SGHNT, CDR2 YYREEE, per germline (reference sequence). This CDR3 contains 14 residues. CDR3 in amino acids: CASSLWGSYQPQHF. CDR3 bases: TGTGCCAGCAGCTTGTGGGGGAGCTATCAGCCCCAGCATTTT. Using reference TRBV5-4 and TRBJ1-5 for the parts outside the CDR3, the full variable domain is ETGVTQSPTHLIKTRGQQVTLRCSSQSGHNTVSWYQQALGQGPQFIFQYYREEENGRGNFPPRFSGLQFPNYSSELNVNALELDDSALYLCASSLWGSYQPQHFGDGTRLSIL.

The CDR3 loop is CASSRSTGSSYEQYF. The CDR3 region has the DNA TGTGCCAGCAGCAGGTCGACAGGGTCCTCCTACGAGCAGTACTTC. The chain links TRBV2 to TRBJ2-7; 7 nucleotides line up with TRBD1. This CDR3 is built from 15 residues. Germline V lookup: CDR1 SNHLY, CDR2 FYNNEI. Trimming removed 6 bases from V and 0 bases from J; junction bases left unmatched: 8.

The V call is TRBV5-6, the J call TRBJ1-2, with D perhaps matching TRBD1 (5 bases). The CDR3 covers 15 residues. The germline gives CDR1 SGHDT, CDR2 YYEEEE. V was pared by 2 bases and J by 8 bases, with 19 bases between. The CDR3 spells CASSFYRQGLRGYTF. The DNA for the CDR3 is TGTGCCAGCAGCTTCTATCGTCAGGGCCTTAGGGGCTACACCTTC.

The chain has TRBV2 and TRBJ2-7, with 13 nucleotides matching TRBD2. Germline assignment: CDR1 SNHLY and CDR2 FYNNEI. This CDR3 region has 14 residues. V dropped 8 bases and J dropped 6; count of bases not matched to a gene: 7. CDR3 in amino acids: CASLGLAGVGEQYF. As DNA, the CDR3 is TGTGCCAGCCTCGGACTAGCGGGAGTAGGCGAGCAGTACTTC. The full variable domain, in which reference TRBV2 and TRBJ2-7 provide the parts outside the CDR3, is EPEVTQTPSHQVTQMGQEVILRCVPISNHLYFYWYRQILGQKVEFLVSFYNNEISEKSEIFDDQFSVERPDGSNFTLKIRSTKLEDSAMYFCASLGLAGVGEQYFGPGTRLTVT.

The chain is built from TRBV7-9 and TRBJ2-5, with D perhaps TRBD1 (6 bases). This CDR3 region has 13 residues. The V end lost 8 bases, the J end lost 5 bases, and 15 bases lay between the germline ends. Germline V gene sequence: CDR1 SEHNR, CDR2 FQNEAQ (reference sequence). CDR3 in DNA: TGTGCCAGCCTACAGGGTTCTTATGAGACCCAGTACTTC. This translates into CASLQGSYETQYF.

V gene TRBV29-1 combines with J gene TRBJ1-2; possibly TRBD1 for D (5 bases). Germline loops: CDR1 SQVTM, CDR2 ANQGSEA. The CDR3 extends over 16 amino acids. V lost 2 bases, J lost 4 bases, and 20 bases lay in between. CDR3 DNA: TGCAGCGTTGAAATTTATAGGGGACCGCAAACCTATGGCTACACCTTC. Its protein is CSVEIYRGPQTYGYTF.

The CDR3 protein is CASMAAEATGGQYF. DNA of the CDR3: TGTGCCAGCATGGCAGCGGAGGCTACCGGGGGGCAGTACTTC. The rearrangement links TRBV2 to TRBJ2-7, with TRBD2 as a possible D gene (6 bases). Germline CDR1 SNHLY, CDR2 FYNNEI. The V end was cut by 7 bases, the J end by 9 bases, with 22 bases between. This CDR3 is built from 14 residues.

This chain links TRBV5-1 with TRBJ2-7, with TRBD1 identical over 7 bases. This CDR3 is 13 amino acids long. V dropped 4 bases and J dropped 2; count of bases not matched to a gene: 3. Germline V gene sequence: CDR1 SGHRS, CDR2 YFSETQ. DNA of the CDR3: TGCGCCAGCAGCCGAGGGACAGCCTACGAGCAGTACTTC. Translation: CASSRGTAYEQYF.

The chain couples TRBV5-1 to TRBJ2-7, with 8 nucleotides matching TRBD1. V trimming: 1 base; J trimming: 6 bases; junction bases outside the gene matches: 9. This CDR3 region has 15 residues. The germline V gene encodes CDR1 SGHRS and CDR2 YFSETQ. CDR3: CASSLRLTGAGEQYF. The CDR3, as DNA: TGCGCCAGCAGCTTGCGCTTGACAGGGGCGGGCGAGCAGTACTTC. Supplemented by reference TRBV5-1 and TRBJ2-7, the full variable domain reads KAGVTQTPRYLIKTRGQQVTLSCSPISGHRSVSWYQQTPGQGLQFLFEYFSETQRNKGNFPGRFSGRQFSNSRSEMNVSTLELGDSALYLCASSLRLTGAGEQYFGPGTRLTVT.

This clone was counted a few times. CDR3 nucleotides: TGTGCTAGTGGCTGGACTAGCGGGACATCCTACAATGAGCAGTTCTTC. Amino acids: CASGWTSGTSYNEQFF. The chain joins TRBV12-5 to TRBJ2-1; 12 bases agree with TRBD2. J lost 1 base, V lost 6 bases, and 4 bases had no gene match. Germline CDR1 LGHNT, CDR2 FRNRAP. The CDR3 runs to 16 residues.

There are a few counts of this clone. The chain joins TRBV19 to TRBJ1-2, with 9 positions matching TRBD1. The CDR3 spans 13 residues. Germline lookup yields CDR1 LNHDA and CDR2 SQIVND (reference sequence). Germline trimming cut 8 bases from V and 6 bases from J; bases unmatched to any gene: 7. Here the CDR3 reads CASRDRESDGYTF. DNA for the CDR3: TGTGCCAGTCGGGACAGGGAGTCTGATGGCTACACCTTC. The complete variable domain, with remaining parts taken from reference TRBV19 and TRBJ1-2, reads DGGITQSPKYLFRKEGQNVTLSCEQNLNHDAMYWYRQDPGQGLRLIYYSQIVNDFQKGDIAEGYSVSREKKESFPLTVTSAQKNPTAFYLCASRDRESDGYTFGSGTRLTVV.

The chain couples TRBV30 to TRBJ2-3; D is uncertain. Trimming took off 8 bases at V and 3 bases at J, with 15 bases between the two ends. This CDR3 is built from 13 residues. CDR1 and CDR2 from the germline V gene are GTSNPN and SVGIG (reference sequence). The CDR3 loop reads CARAPDGTDTQYF. CDR3 bases: TGTGCCAGGGCCCCGGACGGGACAGATACGCAGTATTTT.

The chain joins TRBV15 to TRBJ1-5; perhaps TRBD1 as D (5 bases). The germline V gene has CDR1 LNHNV and CDR2 YYDKDF (reference sequence). Trimming took 5 bases from V and 4 from J, leaving 6 bases between them. This CDR3 region has 12 residues. CDR3 loop: CATSPGNQPQHF. The DNA of the CDR3 is TGTGCCACCAGCCCAGGGAATCAGCCCCAGCATTTT.

V and J are TRBV18 and TRBJ1-1; TRBD1 is a possible D gene (5 bases). The CDR3 length is 16 residues. Germline loops: CDR1 KGHSH, CDR2 LQKENI. The V and J ends lost 6 bases and 1 base respectively, with 18 bases between them. CDR3 region: CASSLNHGQGNTEAFF. CDR3 nucleotide sequence: TGTGCCAGCTCCCTCAACCACGGTCAGGGGAACACTGAAGCTTTCTTT. The full variable domain, its missing parts supplied by reference TRBV18 and TRBJ1-1, is NAGVMQNPRHLVRRRGQEARLRCSPMKGHSHVYWYRQLPEEGLKFMVYLQKENIIDESGMPKERFSAEFPKEGPSILRIQQVVRGDSAAYFCASSLNHGQGNTEAFFGQGTRLTVV.

The V gene is TRBV30, the J gene TRBJ1-5; no definite D call. The V gene's germline CDR1 is GTSNPN and CDR2 SVGIG (reference sequence). The ends were cut back, 0 bases at V and 7 bases at J, with 10 bases in the middle. The CDR3 is 13 residues long. The CDR3 sequence: CAWSVRGGQPQHF. The CDR3 bases are TGTGCCTGGAGTGTACGAGGAGGACAGCCCCAGCATTTT.

The CDR3 loop is CASSESTAATVYGYTF. CDR3 in DNA: TGCGCCAGCAGTGAGTCAACGGCAGCGACTGTCTATGGCTACACCTTC. This chain connects TRBV10-2 to TRBJ1-2; D is ambiguous. Per the germline V gene, CDR1 is WSHSY and CDR2 is SAAADI. This CDR3 has 16 residues. Between the trimmed V and J ends, which lost 0 bases and 4 bases, there was a span of 15 bases.